Here is one T cell receptor (beta chain) with its context. There are a few counts of this clone. There is no known antigen for this receptor. No much larger clone exists at a distance of one base, and base qualities are not known. This specimen belongs to a study of T cell changes during pregnancy in multiple sclerosis (dated by TCRdb to between 2018 and 2021). For context, the study as a whole: The study examined how the T cell repertoire changed over the course of pregnancy in women with multiple sclerosis.

The CDR3 covers 14 residues, taking in both the cysteine and the phenylalanine. Only the CDR3 region is kept as DNA, spanning 42 bases read in frame from base 1. Compared with germline, V lacks 2 bases and J lacks 5 bases; bases without a gene match: 1. The germline V gene specifies LGHNT as CDR1 and FRNRAP as CDR2. Receptors were amplified or captured by the immunoSEQ multiplex PCR assay. TCRdb limited this immuneACCESS table to in-frame rearrangements with V and J called. A share of clones is missing; checked studies link under half to unresolved V genes, and the rest is unexplained. The sample includes tens of thousands of clones, with approximately 96% observed a single time. Roughly 1% of the sample comes from the top ten.

The clonotype originates from a female donor with multiple sclerosis, enrolled in a pregnancy study. This material consisted of peripheral blood, taken in the second trimester of pregnancy. Recombination joined TRBV12-5 with TRBJ1-5; the central 9 bases match TRBD1. CDR3 loop: CASGLRDRDQPQHF. The sequenced DNA: TGTGCTAGTGGTTTGAGGGACAGGGATCAGCCCCAGCATTTT.